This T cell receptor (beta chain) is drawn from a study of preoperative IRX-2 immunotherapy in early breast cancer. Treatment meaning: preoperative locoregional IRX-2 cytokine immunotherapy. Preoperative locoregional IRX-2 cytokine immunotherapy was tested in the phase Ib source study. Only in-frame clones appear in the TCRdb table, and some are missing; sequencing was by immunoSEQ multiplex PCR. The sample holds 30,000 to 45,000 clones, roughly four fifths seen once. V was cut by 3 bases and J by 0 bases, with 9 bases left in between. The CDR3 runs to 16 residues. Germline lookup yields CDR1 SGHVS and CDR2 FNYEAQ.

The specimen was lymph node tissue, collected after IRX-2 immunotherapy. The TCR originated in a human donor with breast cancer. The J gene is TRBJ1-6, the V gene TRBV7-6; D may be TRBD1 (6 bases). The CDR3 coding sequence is TGTGCCAGCAGCTTGACAGGTTTCTCCTATAATTCACCCCTCCACTTT. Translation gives CASSLTGFSYNSPLHF.